This T cell receptor (beta chain) was captured in a study of T-cell memory formation after mild COVID-19. Study overall: In these data, TCR clusters were largely donor specific. General observations from the study: Researchers report contracting CD4+ clones mostly in CM and EM, with CD8+ clones in EMRA. Researchers found some responding clones in pre-infection memory, a sign that cross-reactive memory joined.

This clonotype was recorded a few times. What it recognizes is unknown. TCRdb re-analysed the 5' RACE reads in MiXCR, keeping a single row per CDR3 protein. The sample consists of just over 350,000 distinct CDR3 sequences, approximately 14% of them appearing once. The TCR sequence derives from a man aged 18 to 29 who had mild COVID-19 (a few samples of this study predate the infection). Cell type and time point are not known. Sample: PBMCs or a T cell subset sorted from them (not recorded which).

CDR3 DNA sequence: TGTGCCAGCAGCTTTGGGGGGACGGAGACCCAGTACTTC. It yields the protein CASSFGGTETQYF. The V gene is TRBV7-7, the J gene TRBJ2-5, with a tentative D call TRBD2 (6 bases). Trimming removed 3 bases from V and 5 bases from J, with 10 bases in between. Germline CDR1 reads SSHAT; CDR2 reads FNYEAQ (reference sequence). The CDR3 loop spans 13 amino acids.